Reported below is one TCR beta chain. Its antigen is not known. Sequenced by immunoSEQ multiplex PCR; TCRdb stores in-frame clones only, minus some. The sample records around 170,000 clones, approximately 90% being singletons. The V gene lost 7 bases and the J gene lost 5 bases, with 15 bases spanning the gap. CDR3 length equals 15 residues. Germline CDR1 and CDR2: MNHEY and SVGAGI. This record belongs to a study of radiation and T cells in renal cell carcinoma. General study findings and limits: Pretreatment tumor biopsies were lacking, so baseline clonotypes are unknown. In blood, top tumor clones expanded by 2 weeks, shrinking by 4.

This sample's time point: blood 4 weeks post-SBRT, at nephrectomy. Treatment meaning: 15 Gy SBRT to primary tumor, nephrectomy 4 weeks later. Serial blood draws occurred at baseline and 2 and 4 weeks post-SBRT. The clonotype was recovered from a woman between 45 and 60 years old with renal cell carcinoma. The starting material was blood, obtained from a patient whose treatment included radiotherapy and nephrectomy. This chain connects TRBV6-5 to TRBJ1-6, with no clear D. CDR3: CASTWTGTDNSPLHF. DNA of the CDR3: TGTGCCAGCACTTGGACGGGAACAGATAATTCACCCCTCCACTTT.